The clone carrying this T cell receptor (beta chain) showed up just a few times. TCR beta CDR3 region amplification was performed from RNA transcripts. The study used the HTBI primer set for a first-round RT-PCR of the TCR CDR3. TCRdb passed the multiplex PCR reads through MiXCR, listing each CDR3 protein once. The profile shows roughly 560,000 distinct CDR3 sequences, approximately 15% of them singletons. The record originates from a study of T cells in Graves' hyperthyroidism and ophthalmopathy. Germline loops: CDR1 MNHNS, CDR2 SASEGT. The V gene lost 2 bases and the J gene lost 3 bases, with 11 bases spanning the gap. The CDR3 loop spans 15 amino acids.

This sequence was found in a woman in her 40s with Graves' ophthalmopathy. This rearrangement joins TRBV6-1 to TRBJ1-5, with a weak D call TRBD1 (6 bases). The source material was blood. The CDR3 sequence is CASSESGAYNQPQHF. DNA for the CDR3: TGTGCCAGCAGTGAATCAGGGGCCTACAATCAGCCCCAGCATTTT.